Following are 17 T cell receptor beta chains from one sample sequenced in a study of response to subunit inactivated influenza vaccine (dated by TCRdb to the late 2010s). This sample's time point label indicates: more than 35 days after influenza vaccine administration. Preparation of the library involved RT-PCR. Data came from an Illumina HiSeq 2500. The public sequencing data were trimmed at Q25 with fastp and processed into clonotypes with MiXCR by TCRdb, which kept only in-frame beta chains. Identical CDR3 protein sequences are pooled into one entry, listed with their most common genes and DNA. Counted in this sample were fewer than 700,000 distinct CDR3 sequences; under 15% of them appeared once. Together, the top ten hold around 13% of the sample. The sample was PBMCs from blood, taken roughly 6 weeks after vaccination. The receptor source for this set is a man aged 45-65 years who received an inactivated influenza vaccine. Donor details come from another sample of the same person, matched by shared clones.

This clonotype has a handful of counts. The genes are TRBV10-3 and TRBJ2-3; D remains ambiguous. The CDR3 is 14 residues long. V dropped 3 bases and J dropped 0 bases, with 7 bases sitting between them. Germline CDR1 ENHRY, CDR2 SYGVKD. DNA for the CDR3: TGTGCCATCAGTGAAGGAATCAGCACAGATACGCAGTATTTT. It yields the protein CAISEGISTDTQYF.

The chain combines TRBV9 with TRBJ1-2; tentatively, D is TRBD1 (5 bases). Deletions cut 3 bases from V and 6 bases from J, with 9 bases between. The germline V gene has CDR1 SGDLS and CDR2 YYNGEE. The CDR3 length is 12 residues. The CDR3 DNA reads TGTGCCAGCAGCGCGTCAGGGCATGGCTACACCTTC. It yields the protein CASSASGHGYTF.

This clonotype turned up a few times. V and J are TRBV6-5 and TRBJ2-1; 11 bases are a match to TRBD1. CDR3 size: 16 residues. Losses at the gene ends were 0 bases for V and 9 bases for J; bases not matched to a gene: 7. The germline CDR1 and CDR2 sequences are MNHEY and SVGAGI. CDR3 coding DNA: TGTGCCAGCAGTTACTCCCGGGGGACAGGGGGTGGTGAGCAGTTCTTC. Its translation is CASSYSRGTGGGEQFF.

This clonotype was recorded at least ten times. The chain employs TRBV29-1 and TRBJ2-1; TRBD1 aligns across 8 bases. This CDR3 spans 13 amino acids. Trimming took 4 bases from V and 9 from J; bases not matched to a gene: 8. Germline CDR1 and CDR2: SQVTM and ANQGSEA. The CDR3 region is CSVAPGQGTEQFF. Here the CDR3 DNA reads TGCAGCGTTGCCCCCGGACAGGGCACTGAGCAGTTCTTC.

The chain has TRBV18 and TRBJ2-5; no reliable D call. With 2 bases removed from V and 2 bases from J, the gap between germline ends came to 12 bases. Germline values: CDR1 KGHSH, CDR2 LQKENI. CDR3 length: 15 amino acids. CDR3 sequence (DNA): TGTGCCAGCTCACCAGCGCCGGGCTTTCAAGAGACCCAGTACTTC. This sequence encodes CASSPAPGFQETQYF.

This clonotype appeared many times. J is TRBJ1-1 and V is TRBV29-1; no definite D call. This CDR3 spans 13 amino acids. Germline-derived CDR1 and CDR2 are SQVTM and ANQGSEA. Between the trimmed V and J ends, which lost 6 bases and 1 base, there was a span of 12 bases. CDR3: CSVKRGGNTEAFF. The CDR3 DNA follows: TGCAGCGTCAAAAGAGGTGGGAACACTGAAGCTTTCTTT. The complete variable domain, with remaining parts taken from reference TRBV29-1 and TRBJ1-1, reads SAVISQKPSRDICQRGTSLTIQCQVDSQVTMMFWYRQQPGQSLTLIATANQGSEATYESGFVIDKFPISRPNLTFSTLTVSNMSPEDSSIYLCSVKRGGNTEAFFGQGTRLTVV.

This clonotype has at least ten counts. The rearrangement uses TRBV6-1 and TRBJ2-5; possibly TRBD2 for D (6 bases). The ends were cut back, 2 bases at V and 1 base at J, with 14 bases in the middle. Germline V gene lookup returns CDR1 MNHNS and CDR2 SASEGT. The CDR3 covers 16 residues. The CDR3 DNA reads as TGTGCCAGCAGTGAAAGGGATAGCGGATCCCAAGAGACCCAGTACTTC. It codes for CASSERDSGSQETQYF.

For the CDR3, the DNA is TGTGCCAGCTGGACAGGGATAACCTACGAGCAGTACTTC. Amino acids: CASWTGITYEQYF. The chain joins TRBV2 to TRBJ2-7, with TRBD1 matching over 8 bases. V lost 8 bases and J lost 2; bases outside the gene matches: 5. CDR1 SNHLY and CDR2 FYNNEI come from the germline V gene. The CDR3 length is 13 residues. The whole variable domain, remainder taken from reference TRBV2 and TRBJ2-7, is EPEVTQTPSHQVTQMGQEVILRCVPISNHLYFYWYRQILGQKVEFLVSFYNNEISEKSEIFDDQFSVERPDGSNFTLKIRSTKLEDSAMYFCASWTGITYEQYFGPGTRLTVT.

The CDR3 DNA is TGCGCCAGCAGCCCGTTGTCTAGCGGGAGGCTATATGAGCAGTTCTTC. This sequence encodes CASSPLSSGRLYEQFF. The chain uses TRBV5-1 and TRBJ2-1; 11 positions match TRBD2. Germline CDR1 reads SGHRS; CDR2 reads YFSETQ. The CDR3 runs 16 residues. V was pared by 4 bases and J by 8 bases, with 11 bases of the junction left unmatched.

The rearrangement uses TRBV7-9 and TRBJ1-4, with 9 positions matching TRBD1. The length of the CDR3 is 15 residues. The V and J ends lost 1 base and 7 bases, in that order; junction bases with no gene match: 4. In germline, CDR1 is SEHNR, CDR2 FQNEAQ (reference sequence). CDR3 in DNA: TGTGCCAGCAGCTTAGACAGGGGGCGCGTTGAAAAACTGTTTTTT. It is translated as CASSLDRGRVEKLFF.

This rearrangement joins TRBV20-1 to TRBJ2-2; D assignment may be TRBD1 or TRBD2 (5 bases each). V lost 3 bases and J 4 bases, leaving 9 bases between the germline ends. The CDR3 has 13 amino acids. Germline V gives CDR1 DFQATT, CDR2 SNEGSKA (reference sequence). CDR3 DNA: TGCAGTGCTAGGGGGGTAGGCACCGGGGAGCTGTTTTTT. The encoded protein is CSARGVGTGELFF.

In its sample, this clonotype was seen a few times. The CDR3 is CSAITGDYGYTF. The CDR3 DNA reads TGCAGTGCTATCACCGGCGACTATGGCTACACCTTC. The J gene is TRBJ1-2, the V gene TRBV20-1; D not resolved. CDR1 and CDR2 (germline): DFQATT, SNEGSKA (reference sequence). There are 12 residues in the CDR3. V lost 4 bases to trimming and J lost 3 bases, with 9 bases between them.

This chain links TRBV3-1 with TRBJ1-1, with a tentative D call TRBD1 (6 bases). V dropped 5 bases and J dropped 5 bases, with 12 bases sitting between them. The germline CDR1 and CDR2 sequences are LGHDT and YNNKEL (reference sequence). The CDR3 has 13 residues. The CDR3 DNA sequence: TGTGCCAGCAGCTCCATACAGGGAACTGAAGCTTTCTTT. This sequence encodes CASSSIQGTEAFF.

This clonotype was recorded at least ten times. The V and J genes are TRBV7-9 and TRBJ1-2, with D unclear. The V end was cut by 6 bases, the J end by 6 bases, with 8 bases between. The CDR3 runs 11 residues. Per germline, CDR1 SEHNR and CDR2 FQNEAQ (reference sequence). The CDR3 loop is CASSYGDGYTF. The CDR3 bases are TGTGCCAGCAGTTACGGGGATGGCTACACCTTC.

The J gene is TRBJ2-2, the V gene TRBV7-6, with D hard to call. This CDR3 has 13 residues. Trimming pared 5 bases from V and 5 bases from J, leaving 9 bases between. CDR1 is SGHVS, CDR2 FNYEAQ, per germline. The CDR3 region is CASSRSGTGELFF. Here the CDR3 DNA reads TGTGCCAGCAGCCGAAGTGGGACCGGGGAGCTGTTTTTT.

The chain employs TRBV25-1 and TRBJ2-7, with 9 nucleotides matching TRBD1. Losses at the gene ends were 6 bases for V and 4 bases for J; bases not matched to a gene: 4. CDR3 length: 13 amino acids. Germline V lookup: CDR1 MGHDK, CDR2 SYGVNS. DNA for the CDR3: TGTGCCAGCAGGGGACAGGGATATTACGAGCAGTACTTC. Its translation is CASRGQGYYEQYF.

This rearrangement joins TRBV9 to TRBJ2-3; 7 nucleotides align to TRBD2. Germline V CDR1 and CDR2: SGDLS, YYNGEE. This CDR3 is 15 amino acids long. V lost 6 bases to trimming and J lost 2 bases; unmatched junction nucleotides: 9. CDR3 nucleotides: TGTGCCAGCACCCTAGCGGTTTCTCCCACAGATACGCAGTATTTT. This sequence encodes CASTLAVSPTDTQYF. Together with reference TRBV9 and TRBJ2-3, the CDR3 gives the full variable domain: DSGVTQTPKHLITATGQRVTLRCSPRSGDLSVYWYQQSLDQGLQFLIQYYNGEERAKGNILERFSAQQFPDLHSELNLSSLELGDSALYFCASTLAVSPTDTQYFGPGTRLTVL.